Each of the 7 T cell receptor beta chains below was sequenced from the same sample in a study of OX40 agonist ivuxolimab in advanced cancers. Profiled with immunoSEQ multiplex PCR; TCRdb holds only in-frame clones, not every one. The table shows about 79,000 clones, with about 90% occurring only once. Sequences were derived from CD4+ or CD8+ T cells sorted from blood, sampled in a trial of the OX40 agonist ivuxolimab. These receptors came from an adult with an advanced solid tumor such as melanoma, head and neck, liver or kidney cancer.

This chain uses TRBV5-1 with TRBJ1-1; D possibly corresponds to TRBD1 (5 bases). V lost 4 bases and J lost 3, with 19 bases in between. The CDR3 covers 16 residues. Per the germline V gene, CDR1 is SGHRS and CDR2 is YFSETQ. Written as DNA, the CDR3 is TGCGCCAGCAGCAAGCGGGCCAGGGAAGAGGACACTGAAGCTTTCTTT. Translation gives CASSKRAREEDTEAFF. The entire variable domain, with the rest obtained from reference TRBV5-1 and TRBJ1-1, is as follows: KAGVTQTPRYLIKTRGQQVTLSCSPISGHRSVSWYQQTPGQGLQFLFEYFSETQRNKGNFPGRFSGRQFSNSRSEMNVSTLELGDSALYLCASSKRAREEDTEAFFGQGTRLTVV.

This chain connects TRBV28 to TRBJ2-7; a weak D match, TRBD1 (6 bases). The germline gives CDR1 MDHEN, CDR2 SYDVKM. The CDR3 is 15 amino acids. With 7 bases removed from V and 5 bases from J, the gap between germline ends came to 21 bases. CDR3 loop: CASTLPGQLMDEQYF. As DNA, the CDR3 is TGTGCCAGCACCCTCCCTGGACAGCTTATGGACGAGCAGTACTTC.

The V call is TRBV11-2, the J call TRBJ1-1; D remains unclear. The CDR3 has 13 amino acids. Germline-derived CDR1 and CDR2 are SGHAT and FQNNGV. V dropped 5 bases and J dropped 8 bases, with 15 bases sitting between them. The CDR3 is CASSPRTGWEAFF. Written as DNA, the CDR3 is TGTGCCAGCAGCCCCCGGACCGGTTGGGAAGCTTTCTTT. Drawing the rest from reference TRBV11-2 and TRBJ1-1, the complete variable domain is EAGVAQSPRYKIIEKRQSVAFWCNPISGHATLYWYQQILGQGPKLLIQFQNNGVVDDSQLPKDRFSAERLKGVDSTLKIQPAKLEDSAVYLCASSPRTGWEAFFGQGTRLTVV.

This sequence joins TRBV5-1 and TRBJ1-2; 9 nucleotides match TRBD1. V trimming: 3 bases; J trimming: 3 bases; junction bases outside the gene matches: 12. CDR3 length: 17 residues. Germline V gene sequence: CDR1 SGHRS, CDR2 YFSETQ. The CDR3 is CASSSQVGTGIDYGYTF. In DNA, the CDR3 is TGCGCCAGCAGCTCTCAAGTCGGGACAGGGATAGACTATGGCTACACCTTC. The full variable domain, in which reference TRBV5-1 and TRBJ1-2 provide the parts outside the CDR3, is KAGVTQTPRYLIKTRGQQVTLSCSPISGHRSVSWYQQTPGQGLQFLFEYFSETQRNKGNFPGRFSGRQFSNSRSEMNVSTLELGDSALYLCASSSQVGTGIDYGYTFGSGTRLTVV.

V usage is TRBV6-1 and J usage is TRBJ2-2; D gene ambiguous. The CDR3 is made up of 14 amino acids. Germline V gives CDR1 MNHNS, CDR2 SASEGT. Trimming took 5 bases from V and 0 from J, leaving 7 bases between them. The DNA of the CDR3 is TGTGCCAGCAGTCTAAGAACGAACACCGGGGAGCTGTTTTTT. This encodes CASSLRTNTGELFF.

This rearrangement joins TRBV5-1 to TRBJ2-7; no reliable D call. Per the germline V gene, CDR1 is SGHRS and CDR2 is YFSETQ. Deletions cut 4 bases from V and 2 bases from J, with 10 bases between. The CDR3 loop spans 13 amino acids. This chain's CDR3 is CASSLGYTYEQYF. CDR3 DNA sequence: TGCGCCAGCAGCCTCGGGTATACCTACGAGCAGTACTTC.

CDR3 sequence (DNA): TGTGCCAGCAGCCCGGGACTAGCGGCACTCTGGGAGCAGTTCTTC. Translating it yields CASSPGLAALWEQFF. The chain couples TRBV7-9 to TRBJ2-1, with 11 bases matching TRBD2. The germline V gene has CDR1 SEHNR and CDR2 FQNEAQ (reference sequence). The CDR3 sequence is 15 residues long. Trimming at V came to 5 bases and at J to 10 bases, leaving 10 bases not matched to a gene.